This T cell receptor (beta chain) was recorded in a study of shared clonotypes between healthy human individuals. Study results and caveats: Shared clonotypes across all four donors exceeded non-shared ones in generation probability.

As regards this clone: Its specificity is unknown. A read error may produce the germline difference seen at one junction end.

Clones were read by immunoSEQ multiplex PCR, and TCRdb kept only the in-frame ones, dropping some. The repertoire holds 2,500,000 or so clones, with roughly 92% as singletons. The CDR3 is 15 residues long. Germline V gene sequence: CDR1 KGHSH, CDR2 LQKENI. The sequenced sample was naive CD4+ T cells from PBMCs. The subset was: CD45RA+ positively selected. The sequence derives from a man younger than 35 in good health. Some clones in this sample may be carry-over from other donors' samples. This chain joins TRBV18 and TRBJ2-7; 10 positions match TRBD1. CDR3 DNA: TGTGCCAGCTCACCGGGACAGGGGACACCGTACGGGCAGTACTTC. It is translated as CASSPGQGTPYGQYF.